This T cell receptor (beta chain) appears in the sequencing data of a study of T cells in tumors after PD-1 blockade. Study-wide background: Mean per blood sample: 113,528 templates (about 21,000-270,000), some 36,000 unique clonotypes.

The data were produced by immunoSEQ multiplex PCR, yet TCRdb's version contains in-frame clones alone and is incomplete. This table has roughly 50,000 clones, over 70% appearing once. Findings and limits, study-wide: Peripheral recruitment is suggested, as some novel exhausted tumor clones were in pre-treatment blood.

Concerning this clone: Its antigen is unidentified.

The sample in question was PBMCs, obtained before anti-PD-1 treatment. This sequence originates from a human donor with basal cell carcinoma.

CDR3: CASSLTGQGRNEQFF. For the CDR3, the DNA is TGTGCCAGCAGTTTAACGGGACAGGGAAGGAATGAGCAGTTCTTC. V usage is TRBV28 and J usage is TRBJ2-1; 9 nucleotides align to TRBD1. Germline trimming cut 2 bases from V and 7 bases from J; bases unmatched to any gene: 6. Germline CDR1 is MDHEN and CDR2 is SYDVKM. This CDR3 is 15 amino acids long.